Listed here are 18 T cell receptor beta chains from one sample, sequenced in a study of monozygotic twins with inflammatory bowel disease. TCRdb re-called the 5' RACE reads and gives one entry per CDR3 protein, without DNA. The listing records approximately 340,000 distinct CDR3 sequences. Material: blood. The receptors here all came from a human donor with ulcerative colitis or Crohn's disease, or a healthy co-twin of an affected twin (not recorded which).

The chain carries TRBV12-3 or TRBV12-4 and TRBJ1-6; TCRdb selects TRBD1, and the lack of DNA leaves this call unchecked. The CDR3 covers 15 residues. This CDR3 is CASQERGTYNSPLHF.

This chain connects TRBV20-1 to TRBJ2-5. This CDR3 has 12 amino acids. Germline loops: CDR1 DFQATT, CDR2 SNEGSKA (reference sequence). CDR3 sequence: CSASEIKETQYF.

This chain uses TRBV7-2 with TRBJ1-5; as DNA is missing, the TRBD1 call by TCRdb cannot be tested. The CDR3 consists of 17 residues. Germline V gene lookup returns CDR1 SGHTA and CDR2 FQGNSA. CDR3 residues: CASSLAGRGFSNQPQHF.

This chain uses TRBV12-3 or TRBV12-4 with TRBJ2-2; TCRdb outputs TRBD1, but without DNA this stays unchecked. The CDR3 covers 17 residues. Here the CDR3 reads CASSFPGYNANTGELFF.

V and J are TRBV24-1 and TRBJ2-5. The CDR3 covers 14 residues. Germline V gives CDR1 KGHDR, CDR2 SFDVKD. CDR3 sequence: CATSDLQRSETQYF.

J is TRBJ2-7 and V is TRBV28; checking the TCRdb D call of TRBD1 is not possible without DNA. In germline, CDR1 is MDHEN, CDR2 SYDVKM. The CDR3 covers 14 residues. The CDR3 sequence is CASSSPTGWAEQYF.

The J gene is TRBJ2-1, the V gene TRBV20-1; no DNA is available, so the TRBD2 call from TCRdb remains unchecked. Germline V gene sequence: CDR1 DFQATT, CDR2 SNEGSKA (reference sequence). This CDR3 contains 14 residues. CDR3 sequence: CSARRRGYYNEQFF.

The gene calls are TRBV7-2 and TRBJ2-1; TCRdb returns TRBD2, unconfirmable since there is no DNA. Germline-derived CDR1 and CDR2 are SGHTA and FQGNSA. The CDR3 has 11 amino acids. The CDR3 protein is CVEGLGYEQFF.

V usage is TRBV7-9 and J usage is TRBJ2-5. Germline CDR1 reads SEHNR; CDR2 reads FQNEAQ (reference sequence). The CDR3 sequence is 12 residues long. Here the CDR3 reads CASSSVEETQYF.

The genes are TRBV20-1 and TRBJ2-1; TCRdb's D call, TRBD2, is unchecked because there is no DNA. In germline, CDR1 is DFQATT, CDR2 SNEGSKA (reference sequence). This CDR3 comprises 14 residues. CDR3 in amino acids: CSARGLAGNNEQFF.

V usage is TRBV4-2 and J usage is TRBJ2-2; TCRdb's D call of TRBD2 is untestable without DNA. CDR1 LGHNA and CDR2 YNFKEQ come from the germline V gene. This CDR3 has 17 residues. CDR3: CASSQEGLAGNTGELFF.

The rearrangement uses TRBV29-1 and TRBJ1-2. The germline gives CDR1 SQVTM, CDR2 ANQGSEA. The CDR3 spans 12 residues. Here the CDR3 reads CSVARADYGYTF.

The chain combines TRBV28 with TRBJ2-7; TCRdb's D call of TRBD2 is untestable without DNA. Germline V gene data show CDR1 as MDHEN and CDR2 as SYDVKM. This CDR3 is 16 amino acids long. The CDR3 is CASSFTGTSVPEGQYF.

This rearrangement joins TRBV28 to TRBJ2-5; TCRdb names TRBD1, which stays unverified in the absence of DNA. There are 14 residues in the CDR3. The germline V gene encodes CDR1 MDHEN and CDR2 SYDVKM. CDR3 amino acids: CASSFLQGRETQYF.

The CDR3 region is CASRGFPTPEQYF. V is TRBV2 and J is TRBJ2-7. CDR1 and CDR2 (germline): SNHLY, FYNNEI. This CDR3 is built from 13 residues.

V is TRBV5-1 and J is TRBJ2-3; TCRdb calls TRBD1, which cannot be checked without DNA. This CDR3 contains 14 residues. From germline, CDR1 is SGHRS and CDR2 YFSETQ. CDR3 residues: CASSPGQGGDTQYF.

The CDR3 loop reads CAISKLSGPDKQFF. The V gene is TRBV10-3, the J gene TRBJ2-1; TCRdb reports TRBD2, a call that lacks DNA to check it against. This CDR3 contains 14 residues. Per germline, CDR1 ENHRY and CDR2 SYGVKD.

The gene calls are TRBV20-1 and TRBJ2-5; TCRdb picks TRBD2, but there is no DNA to check that call. CDR1 DFQATT and CDR2 SNEGSKA come from the germline V gene (reference sequence). The CDR3 loop spans 18 amino acids. This CDR3 is CSGIPPGSGALYQETQYF.